The sequence of this TCR beta chain was determined in a study of persistence of HIV-infected CD4 T cells (dated by TCRdb to the early 2020s). Broadly, across the study: The study isolated CMV- and HIV-1 Gag-responding CD4+ T cells from ART-treated individuals to examine antigen-driven clonal expansion of HIV-1-infected cells. The median time the participants had spent on suppressive ART was over 7 years. Peripheral blood samples of up to about 180 mL were taken at multiple time points, with the exception of a couple of participants who underwent leukapheresis at a single time point. The clonality of all cells in each sorted population was assessed by TCRbeta sequencing, whereas the clonality of infected cells was assessed by proviral sequencing. Cross-participant TCR cluster analysis included about 8 participants for CMV and six or seven participants for Gag.

This specimen's treatment or condition label, interpreted: suppressive antiretroviral therapy. Lysates of CMV-infected fibroblasts were used at 9 to 10 ug/mL for cell stimulation. Memory populations depleted of antigen-responding cells were obtained by sorting nonresponding CD40L-negative CD69-negative CD45RO-high memory CD4+ T cells. HIV-1-infected adults in whom suppressive ART had been started during chronic infection were enrolled as participants. For at least 4 years, participants had undetectable plasma HIV-1 RNA, below 50 copies/mL. To be included, participants needed a CD4+ T cell count above 400 cells/uL and a positive CMV serology. Before stimulation, PBMCs were isolated using density centrifugation and then depleted of CD8+ T cells. For 18 hours, the CD8-depleted PBMCs were stimulated with anti-CD28/CD49d costimulation, a CD40-blocking antibody, and enfuvirtide to prevent new infections. Cells were sorted on a Beckman Coulter MoFlo Legacy or XDP sorter, with propidium iodide excluding dead cells. The QIAamp DNA Mini Kit was used for genomic DNA extraction from samples above one million cells, and the Quick-DNA Microprep Kit was used otherwise.

The immunoSEQ hsTCRB assay version 4, run in survey mode, was used to sequence TCRbeta repertoires from genomic DNA. Genomic DNA was diluted to roughly 9.2 ng/uL, using up to roughly 1 ug per sample for TCRbeta sequencing. Concerning the study's data processing: TCRbeta data analysis was done in ImmunoSeq Analyzer 3.0, and diversity was calculated on productive nucleotide rearrangements. Lower-bound TCR diversity was estimated with the improved Chao index, and clonality with the Gini coefficient using the Immunarch R package. Different nucleotide rearrangements encoding the same CDR3beta amino acid sequence were treated as distinct clonotypes. Differential abundance analysis found TCRbeta sequences that were significantly enriched in antigen-responding cells compared with anti-CD3/anti-CD28-activated cells. Using predicted peptide-MHC specificity as the basis, GLIPH2 grouped TCRs into clusters, both for each participant individually and for the merged data sets that combined participants. Held by TCRdb, this immuneACCESS table contains in-frame sequences only and omits some clones. Under half of the omission traces to an unresolved V gene where checked; the cause of the rest is unknown. V and J calls and clone size are those listed in that table; D and trimming were worked out from the DNA. This sample comprises 37,000 or so clones, around 80% of them detected only once. Approximately 1.6% of the sample is taken by the ten largest.

The V and J ends are trimmed by 6 bases and 5 bases, leaving 8 bases between them. In the germline V gene, CDR1 corresponds to ENHRY and CDR2 to SYGVKD. Measured from the cysteine to the phenylalanine, the CDR3 is 13 residues long. The read is trimmed to its CDR3 DNA, 39 bases read in frame from base 1. A word on this clone: It has no known antigen specificity. Qualities for individual bases were not recorded, and no much larger clone is one base off.

The paper as a whole reports these results and caveats: Because the TCR analyses were done in bulk, restricting them to just the rare CMV-responding cells that actually carried HIV-1 proviruses was not possible. Within the same sorted populations, TCR oligoclonality correlated with proviral oligoclonality. Only a small number of individuals took part in the study, and the range of antigens tested was limited. Enrichment of degenerate expanded CDR3beta sequences was found in antigen-responding cells, suggesting convergent selection of CD4+ responses to CMV and Gag. Significantly lower TCRbeta richness was observed in CMV- and Gag-responding cells than in anti-CD3/anti-CD28-responding cells, and higher oligoclonality was observed in CMV-responding cells than in CD3/CD28-stimulated and Gag-responding cells.

The sample consisted of CD4+ T cells sorted from PBMCs after roughly 17-hour stimulation, taken from a patient who received antiretroviral therapy. Per the publication, the cell subset or site label means: CD40L-CD69- CD45RO-high memory CD4 T cells not responding to CMV lysate. This clonotype was obtained from an adult man with HIV who was CMV-seropositive. The rearrangement combines TRBV10-3 with TRBJ1-6, and perhaps TRBD1 as D gene, on 5 matching bases. This receptor has the CDR3 CAIRLDNNSPLHF. The nucleotide sequence is TGTGCCATCAGGTTGGACAATAATTCACCCCTCCACTTT.